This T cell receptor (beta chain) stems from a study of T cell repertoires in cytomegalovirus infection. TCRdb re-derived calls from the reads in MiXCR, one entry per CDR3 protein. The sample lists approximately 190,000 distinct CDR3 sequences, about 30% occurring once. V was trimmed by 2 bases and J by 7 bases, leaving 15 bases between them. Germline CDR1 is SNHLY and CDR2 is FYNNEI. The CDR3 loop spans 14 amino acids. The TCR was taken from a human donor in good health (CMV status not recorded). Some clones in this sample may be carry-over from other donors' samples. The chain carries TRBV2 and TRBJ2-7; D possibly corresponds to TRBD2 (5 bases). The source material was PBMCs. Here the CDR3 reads CASSENVRTGEQYF. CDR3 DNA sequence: TGTGCCAGCAGTGAAAACGTAAGGACGGGAGAGCAGTACTTC.